One sample yielded the 5 T cell receptor beta chains listed below, sequenced in a study of T cell responses to AZD1222 COVID-19 vaccine. This table comes from immunoSEQ multiplex PCR, and its TCRdb copy is limited to in-frame clones, with some not included. Here the sample spans 110,000 to 150,000 clones, 80% to 95% being singletons. Sequences were derived from peripheral blood, sampled on day 0 of AZD1222 vaccination. The receptors were gathered from an adult in good health.

This clone occurred once. The chain combines TRBV5-1 with TRBJ2-7, with 11 nucleotides matching TRBD1. Germline V gene sequence: CDR1 SGHRS, CDR2 YFSETQ. The CDR3 consists of 13 residues. With 4 bases clipped from V and 6 bases from J, the junction kept 3 bases outside the gene matches. This CDR3 reads CASSVGTGGEQYF. The CDR3, as DNA: TGCGCCAGCAGCGTCGGGACAGGGGGCGAGCAGTACTTC.

This clone was seen more than once but under ten times. The chain recombines TRBV3-1 (or the pseudogene TRBV3-2) with TRBJ2-7; D unresolved. The germline V gene encodes CDR1 LGHDT and CDR2 YNNKEL (reference sequence). CDR3 size: 14 residues. Between the trimmed V and J ends, which lost 1 base and 1 base, there was a span of 8 bases. DNA for the CDR3: TGTGCCAGCAGCCAAGTCAGGTCGTCCTACGAGCAGTACTTC. Protein product: CASSQVRSSYEQYF.

The chain couples TRBV7-9 to TRBJ2-4; 9 bases match TRBD1. This CDR3 spans 16 amino acids. V dropped 5 bases and J dropped 1; count of bases not matched to a gene: 6. The germline CDR1 and CDR2 sequences are SEHNR and FQNEAQ (reference sequence). CDR3 region: CASSIIGQGAKNIQYF. As DNA, the CDR3 is TGTGCCAGCAGCATAATCGGACAGGGGGCCAAAAACATTCAGTACTTC.

The V gene is TRBV24-1, the J gene TRBJ2-5; D might be TRBD1 or TRBD2, each matching 5 bases. V shed 2 bases and J shed 2 bases, with 14 bases lying between them. This CDR3 is built from 16 residues. From germline, CDR1 is KGHDR and CDR2 SFDVKD. The CDR3 loop reads CATSDSRGAKQETQYF. The CDR3 DNA reads TGTGCCACCAGTGATTCCCGAGGGGCGAAACAAGAGACCCAGTACTTC.

The rearrangement links TRBV28 to TRBJ1-5; TRBD1 is a possible D gene (6 bases). The CDR3 extends over 15 amino acids. Between the trimmed V and J ends, which lost 5 bases and 4 bases, there was a span of 15 bases. CDR1 is MDHEN, CDR2 SYDVKM, per germline. The CDR3 reads CASSVWTVKNQPQHF. Written as DNA, the CDR3 is TGTGCCAGCAGTGTCTGGACAGTCAAAAATCAGCCCCAGCATTTT.